These T cell receptor beta chains were read from a single sample in a study of blood T cell repertoires in COVID-19. The repertoire was sequenced with immunoSEQ multiplex PCR; TCRdb's copy has only in-frame clones and lacks some. The top ten clones hold under 5% of a sample with 150,000 to 200,000 clones, about 88% of them seen once. The source material was peripheral blood. These TCRs come from a human donor in a cohort sampled during active COVID-19. CDR3s include the opening cysteine and the closing phenylalanine or tryptophan. D genes are given only for firm matches. Rows give clone size only sometimes, using once, few, many, or a class for an expanded clone.

TRBD1	TRBV10-2	TRBJ1-3	once	TGCGCCAGCAGCACCCTCCGACAGGGCCTCGGAAACACCATATATTTT	CASSTLRQGLGNTIYF
TRBD1	TRBV4-3	TRBJ2-7	-	TGCGCCAGCAGCCAAGGGGCAGGGGGCTCCTACGAGCAGTACTTC	CASSQGAGGSYEQYF
TRBD1	TRBV2	TRBJ1-2	-	TGTGCCAGCGAAGGGACAGGGTTGGGCTATGGCTACACCTTC	CASEGTGLGYGYTF
TRBD2	TRBV7-2	TRBJ2-2	-	TGTGCCAGCAGCCGGACTAGCGGGAGAACCGGGGAGCTGTTTTTT	CASSRTSGRTGELFF
TRBD2	TRBV5-4	TRBJ2-5	-	TGTGCCAGCAGCTCTAGCGGGTACGGGGGCGAGACCCAGTACTTC	CASSSSGYGGETQYF
-	TRBV13	TRBJ1-6	-	TGTGCCAGCAGCTTAGGCCTGTATTCACCCCTCCACTTT	CASSLGLYSPLHF
TRBD2	TRBV5-4	TRBJ2-1	-	TGTGCCAGCAGCTTGATATCTAGCGGGGGCAATGAGCAGTTCTTC	CASSLISSGGNEQFF
-	TRBV21-1	TRBJ1-5	-	TGTGCCAGCACCGAGGGTGGCCATAGCAATCAGCCCCAGCATTTT	CASTEGGHSNQPQHF
-	TRBV5-1	TRBJ2-7	-	TGCGCCAGCAGCTTGTACGCGGGTAGTGAATACGAGCAGTACTTC	CASSLYAGSEYEQYF
TRBD1	TRBV7-6	TRBJ1-4	-	TGTGCCAGCAGCCACGGACAGGGGGTTGCAACTAATGAAAAACTGTTTTTT	CASSHGQGVATNEKLFF
-	TRBV18	TRBJ1-4	-	TGTGCCAGCTCACGAGACAGGAACCGAGAAAAACTGTTTTTT	CASSRDRNREKLFF
-	TRBV6-5	TRBJ1-1	-	TGTGCCAGCAGTTACTCCGAACAGGGTGAAGCTTTCTTT	CASSYSEQGEAFF
TRBD2	TRBV7-2	TRBJ2-7	once	TGTGCCAGCAGCATCACTAGCGGGAACGAGCAGTACTTC	CASSITSGNEQYF
-	TRBV7-2	TRBJ1-2	-	TGTGCCAGCAGCTTAACTAGGGAAGGCTATGGCTACACCTTC	CASSLTREGYGYTF
TRBD1	TRBV10-3	TRBJ1-6	few	TGTGCCATCAGAGGGACAGAAGGGGACTCCCTCCACTTT	CAIRGTEGDSLHF
TRBD2	TRBV7-9	TRBJ2-1	-	TGTGCCAGCAGCTTAGCTTTTGCGGGAGTTTTTGAGCAGTTCTTC	CASSLAFAGVFEQFF
TRBD2	TRBV18	TRBJ2-1	-	TGTGCCAGCTCACCATTTCTAATCCGGGGGGGCCTTAATGAGCAGTTCTTC	CASSPFLIRGGLNEQFF
-	TRBV28	TRBJ2-4	once	TGTGCCAGCAGTTTCCCCGGGACAATAGCCAAAAACATTCAGTACTTC	CASSFPGTIAKNIQYF
TRBD1	TRBV6-5	TRBJ1-2	-	TGTGCCAGCAGTCGGGACAGCCTATCGTCGGGTGGCTACACCTTC	CASSRDSLSSGGYTF
TRBD2	TRBV29-1	TRBJ2-1	-	TGCAGCGTTGAAGATCGCTGGACTAGCGGGAGAGGTGAGCAGTTCTTC	CSVEDRWTSGRGEQFF
-	TRBV6-6	TRBJ2-2	-	TGTGCCAGCAGCCCTAGGGGGGGTTTCACCGGGGAGCTGTTTTTT	CASSPRGGFTGELFF
-	TRBV7-9	TRBJ1-1	-	TGTGCCAGCAGCCCGACTTCTGGCTTAGGAGCTTTCTTT	CASSPTSGLGAFF
TRBD1	TRBV9	TRBJ1-4	-	TGTGCCAGCAACCAGGGGGAGGCAGGGGAAGAAAAACTGTTTTTT	CASNQGEAGEEKLFF
TRBD2	TRBV7-2	TRBJ2-3	-	TGTGCCAGCAGTTCGGGGGGGGTAGCGGTCACAGATACGCAGTATTTT	CASSSGGVAVTDTQYF
TRBD1	TRBV5-5	TRBJ2-7	few	TGTGCCAGCAGCTTGGCCGGGACAGGGGCGTACGAGCAGTACTTC	CASSLAGTGAYEQYF
TRBD1	TRBV5-6	TRBJ2-1	-	TGTGCCAGCAGTCCCGGGACAGCATCCCACAATGAGCAGTTCTTC	CASSPGTASHNEQFF
-	TRBV6-4	TRBJ1-6	few	TGTGCCAGCAGTCCGACAGGCCAAGCTAATTCACCCCTCCACTTT	CASSPTGQANSPLHF
TRBD2	TRBV29-1	TRBJ2-1	few	TGCAGCGTTGAGGATCCCGGGACTAGCGCCTACAATGAGCAGTTCTTC	CSVEDPGTSAYNEQFF
TRBD1	TRBV6-6	TRBJ2-7	-	TGTGCCAGCAGTTACACCGACAGGGGGGTCTCCTACGAGCAGTACTTC	CASSYTDRGVSYEQYF
TRBD1	TRBV6-1	TRBJ2-5	-	TGTGCCAGCAGTGACCGGGACAGGGAAACCCAAGAGACCCAGTACTTC	CASSDRDRETQETQYF
TRBD2	TRBV18	TRBJ2-1	-	TGTGCCAGCTCCAAGGTCCGGAGCGGGAGTAGGGATGAGCAGTTCTTC	CASSKVRSGSRDEQFF
TRBD1	TRBV4-3	TRBJ1-1	once	TGCGCCAGCAGCCAGATCGGGGCAGGGGGTCGGGAGGCTTTCTTT	CASSQIGAGGREAFF
-	TRBV2	TRBJ1-1	-	TGTGCCAGCAGTGAGCAGGGGATGAACACTGAAGCTTTCTTT	CASSEQGMNTEAFF
-	TRBV7-9	TRBJ1-2	once	TGTGCCAGCAGCCCGACAGGTGGGACCTATGGCTACACCTTC	CASSPTGGTYGYTF
TRBD2	TRBV4-1	TRBJ2-7	few	TGCGCCAGCAGCCAAGATACTAGCGGGAGTCAGGGCGAGCAGTACTTC	CASSQDTSGSQGEQYF
-	TRBV30	TRBJ1-3	-	TGTGCCTGGAGTCTCGGGGGAGAGAGAAACACCATATATTTT	CAWSLGGERNTIYF
-	TRBV5-1	TRBJ1-1	-	TGCGCCAGCAGCCCCGAAACAGCGAACACTGAAGCTTTCTTT	CASSPETANTEAFF
TRBD2	TRBV27	TRBJ2-2	few	TGTGCCAGCATCGCTTCGGGAGGCGGGGAGCTGTTTTTT	CASIASGGGELFF
-	TRBV6-5	TRBJ1-6	-	TGTGCCAGCAGTTACTCGCCGGACTTCGATTCACCCCTCCACTTT	CASSYSPDFDSPLHF
-	TRBV14	TRBJ2-1	-	TGTGCCAGCAGCCAAACACTAGTAAGTGAGCAGTTCTTC	CASSQTLVSEQFF
TRBD1	TRBV2	TRBJ1-1	-	TGTGCCAGCAGTGAGAGCCGACAGGGGAAGAACACTGAAGCTTTCTTT	CASSESRQGKNTEAFF
-	TRBV20-1	TRBJ1-2	-	TGCAGTGCTGACTCGATTTATGGCTACACCTTC	CSADSIYGYTF
-	TRBV2	TRBJ1-2	once	TGTGCCAGCAGTGAAAAGGCGGATTATGGCTACACCTTC	CASSEKADYGYTF
-	TRBV13	TRBJ1-3	-	TGTGCCAGCAGCTTAGGACAGGGCTCTGGAAACACCATATATTTT	CASSLGQGSGNTIYF
TRBD1	TRBV2	TRBJ2-2	few	TGTGCCAGCCGTGACAGGGCGAACACCGGGGAGCTGTTTTTT	CASRDRANTGELFF
TRBD1	TRBV27	TRBJ1-6	few	TGTGCCAGCAGGAACAGGGGGAATTCACCCCTCCACTTT	CASRNRGNSPLHF
-	TRBV21-1	TRBJ2-7	-	TGTGCCAGCAGCCCCCGGGACAGGGGCCACGAGCAGTACTTC	CASSPRDRGHEQYF
TRBD2	TRBV11-2	TRBJ2-7	-	TGTGCCAGCAGCTCTCTAGCGGGGGGGCGGGGCTCCTACGAGCAGTACTTC	CASSSLAGGRGSYEQYF
TRBD1	TRBV5-1	TRBJ2-1	-	TGCGCCAGCAGCTTGTTCACAGGGGCGAACTACAATGAGCAGTTCTTC	CASSLFTGANYNEQFF